This T cell receptor (beta chain) was documented in a study of blood T cell repertoires in COVID-19. TCRdb keeps only in-frame clones here, not all; method: immunoSEQ multiplex PCR. The data hold hundreds of thousands of clones, with 88% observed a single time. This CDR3 is 13 amino acids long. The V gene's germline CDR1 is SGHRS and CDR2 YFSETQ. With 1 base removed from V and 10 bases from J, the gap between germline ends came to 12 bases. Seattle cases were enrolled at active infection and followed longitudinally. This clonotype was obtained from a woman in her 70s with COVID-19, enrolled during active disease. Sequencing was performed on peripheral blood. V usage is TRBV5-1 and J usage is TRBJ2-1; D not certain. The CDR3 reads CASSLTPQLEQFF. The CDR3 nucleotides read TGCGCCAGCAGCTTGACCCCCCAGTTGGAGCAGTTCTTC.